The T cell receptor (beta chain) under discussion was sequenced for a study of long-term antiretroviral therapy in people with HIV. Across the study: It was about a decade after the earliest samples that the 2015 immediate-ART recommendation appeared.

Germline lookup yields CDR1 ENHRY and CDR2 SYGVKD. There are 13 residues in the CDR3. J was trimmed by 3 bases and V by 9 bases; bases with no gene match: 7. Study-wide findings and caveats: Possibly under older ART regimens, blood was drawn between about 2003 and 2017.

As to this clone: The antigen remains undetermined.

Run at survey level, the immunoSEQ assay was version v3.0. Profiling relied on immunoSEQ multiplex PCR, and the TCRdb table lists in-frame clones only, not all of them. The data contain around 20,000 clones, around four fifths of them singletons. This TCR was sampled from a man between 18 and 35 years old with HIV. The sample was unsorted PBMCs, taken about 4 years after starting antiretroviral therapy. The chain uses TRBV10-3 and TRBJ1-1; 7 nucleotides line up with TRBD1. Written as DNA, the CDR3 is TGTGCCATTCAGGGGGAGCAGTACACTGAAGCTTTCTTT. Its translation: CAIQGEQYTEAFF.